Listed here is a single T cell receptor beta chain. Profiled with immunoSEQ multiplex PCR; TCRdb holds only in-frame clones, not every one. Of tens of thousands of clones in the sample, approximately 98% are singletons; the top ten hold 0.2% to 0.25%. These data belong to a study of technical replicates of blood from a handful of donors. V shed 0 bases and J 2 bases; nucleotides not matched to a gene: 6. CDR1 SGHRS and CDR2 YFSETQ come from the germline V gene. CDR3 length equals 16 residues. The TCR sequence derives from a human donor in good health. The chain links TRBV5-1 to TRBJ2-5; 8 positions agree with TRBD2. Sequenced material: T cells isolated from PBMCs. CDR3 in amino acids: CASSLAPLAVQETQYF. The CDR3 DNA is TGCGCCAGCAGCTTGGCACCACTAGCGGTTCAAGAGACCCAGTACTTC.